This passage covers 7 T cell receptor beta chains from one sample sequenced in a study of lung T cells in sarcoidosis with Löfgren's syndrome. Each CDR3 protein gets one entry after TCRdb re-called the reads with MiXCR. This sample has roughly 63,000 distinct CDR3 sequences, with 21% found just once. The sequenced sample consisted of CD4+ T cells from PBMCs. These receptors were obtained from a human donor with sarcoidosis (Löfgren's syndrome or another form), or a control subject (not recorded which).

This clonotype was seen ten or more times. The gene calls are TRBV7-8 and TRBJ1-6; TRBD1 matches 7 bases. Germline CDR1 SGHVS, CDR2 FQNEAQ. The CDR3 has 15 amino acids. V lost 1 base and J lost 10; bases outside the gene matches: 7. The CDR3 here is CASSLEGARSSPLHF. The CDR3 nucleotides are TGTGCCAGCAGCTTAGAGGGGGCGAGAAGCTCACCCCTCCACTTT. The full variable domain, rest sourced from reference TRBV7-8 and TRBJ1-6, is GAGVSQSPRYKVAKRGQDVALRCDPISGHVSLFWYQQALGQGPEFLTYFQNEAQLDKSGLPSDRFFAERPEGSVSTLKIQRTQQEDSAVYLCASSLEGARSSPLHFGNGTRLTVT.

Note on this clonotype: An end of the junction differs from the germline gene, which may be a read error. The rearrangement joins TRBV10-2 to TRBJ1-1, with D tentatively TRBD1 (6 bases). CDR3 length: 14 amino acids. CDR1 is WSHSY, CDR2 SAAADI, per germline. CDR3 in DNA: TGTGCCACCAGTGGCCGGACAGAGAACACTGAAGCTTTCTTT. Translation gives CATSGRTENTEAFF.

This clonotype appeared a few times. The rearrangement uses TRBV18 and TRBJ2-1; D ambiguous. The length of the CDR3 is 12 residues. Deletions cut 5 bases from V and 6 bases from J, with 8 bases between. Germline-derived CDR1 and CDR2 are KGHSH and LQKENI. CDR3 nucleotides: TGTGCCAGCTCAATCTTGGGCAATGAGCAGTTCTTC. It specifies CASSILGNEQFF.

The gene calls are TRBV18 and TRBJ2-1; 8 nucleotides line up with TRBD2. V shed 2 bases, J shed 1 base, and the junction held 1 base outside the gene matches. Germline assignment: CDR1 KGHSH and CDR2 LQKENI. CDR3 length: 15 residues. The CDR3 loop is CASSPVAGSYNEQFF. CDR3 nucleotide sequence: TGTGCCAGCTCACCAGTAGCGGGATCCTACAATGAGCAGTTCTTC.

This clonotype was seen repeatedly, ten times or more. The chain recombines TRBV20-1 with TRBJ2-3; D might be TRBD2 (7 bases). The germline V gene encodes CDR1 DFQATT and CDR2 SNEGSKA (reference sequence). Between the trimmed V and J ends, which lost 5 bases and 2 bases, there was a span of 17 bases. The CDR3 runs to 15 residues. The CDR3 loop is CSASRLRGLTDTQYF. The DNA of the CDR3 is TGCAGTGCTTCCCGGTTGCGGGGGCTCACAGATACGCAGTATTTT.

This clonotype has at least ten counts. The chain couples TRBV27 to TRBJ1-4, with D maybe TRBD1 (6 bases). CDR3 length equals 15 residues. Per germline, CDR1 MNHEY and CDR2 SMNVEV (reference sequence). With 3 bases removed from V and 1 base from J, the gap between germline ends came to 9 bases. CDR3 nucleotide sequence: TGTGCCAGCAGTTTTCAGGGGTTAACTAATGAAAAACTGTTTTTT. It encodes CASSFQGLTNEKLFF. Combining the CDR3 with reference TRBV27 and TRBJ1-4 gives the whole variable domain EAQVTQNPRYLITVTGKKLTVTCSQNMNHEYMSWYRQDPGLGLRQIYYSMNVEVTDKGDVPEGYKVSRKEKRNFPLILESPSPNQTSLYFCASSFQGLTNEKLFFGSGTQLSVL.

This clonotype was picked up many times. The chain carries TRBV27 and TRBJ1-1; perhaps TRBD1 as D (5 bases). CDR3 length equals 16 residues. Per germline, CDR1 MNHEY and CDR2 SMNVEV (reference sequence). The V end was cut by 5 bases, the J end by 4 bases, with 20 bases between. CDR3 loop: CASSDKGRGRATEAFF. The CDR3 nucleotides are TGTGCCAGCAGTGACAAGGGGCGTGGTAGGGCCACTGAAGCTTTCTTT.